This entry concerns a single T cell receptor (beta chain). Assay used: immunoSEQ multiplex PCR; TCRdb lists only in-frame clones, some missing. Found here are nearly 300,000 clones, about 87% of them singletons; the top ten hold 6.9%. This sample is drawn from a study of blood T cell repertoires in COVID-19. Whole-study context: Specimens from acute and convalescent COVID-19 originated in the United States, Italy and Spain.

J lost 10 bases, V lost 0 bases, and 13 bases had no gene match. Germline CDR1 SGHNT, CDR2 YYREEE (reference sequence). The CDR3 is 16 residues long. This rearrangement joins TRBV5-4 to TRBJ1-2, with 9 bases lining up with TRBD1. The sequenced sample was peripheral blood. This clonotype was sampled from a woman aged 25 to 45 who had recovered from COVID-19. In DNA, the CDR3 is TGTGCCAGCAGCTTGGGTCCCCTCACAGGGGGCGTCTCCTACACCTTC. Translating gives CASSLGPLTGGVSYTF. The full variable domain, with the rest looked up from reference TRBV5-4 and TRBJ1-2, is ETGVTQSPTHLIKTRGQQVTLRCSSQSGHNTVSWYQQALGQGPQFIFQYYREEENGRGNFPPRFSGLQFPNYSSELNVNALELDDSALYLCASSLGPLTGGVSYTFGSGTRLTVV.